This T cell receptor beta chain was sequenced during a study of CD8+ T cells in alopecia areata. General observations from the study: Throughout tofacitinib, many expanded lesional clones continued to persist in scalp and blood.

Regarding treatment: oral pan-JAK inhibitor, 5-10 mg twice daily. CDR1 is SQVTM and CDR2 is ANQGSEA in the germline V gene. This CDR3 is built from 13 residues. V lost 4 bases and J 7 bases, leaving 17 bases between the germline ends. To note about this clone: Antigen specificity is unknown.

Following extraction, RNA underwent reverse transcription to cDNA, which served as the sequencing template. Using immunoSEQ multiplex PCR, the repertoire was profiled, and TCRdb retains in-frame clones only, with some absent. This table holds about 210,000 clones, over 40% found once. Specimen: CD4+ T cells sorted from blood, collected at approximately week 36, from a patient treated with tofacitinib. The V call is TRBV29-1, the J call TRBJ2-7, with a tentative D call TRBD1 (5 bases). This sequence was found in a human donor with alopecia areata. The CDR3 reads CSVGTGPSREQYF. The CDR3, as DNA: TGCAGCGTTGGCACAGGACCATCACGGGAGCAGTACTTC.